This entry features one TCR beta chain sequence. Its antigen is not known. A much larger clone differs from this one at a single base, so this may be a read error. The sample originates from a study of regulatory T cells in long-lasting Graves disease. Through Arm-PCR of CDR3 regions and iRepertoire HTBI primers, TCR beta libraries were built. TCRdb called the multiplex PCR reads again in MiXCR, with one record for every CDR3 protein. The repertoire holds 650,000 to 700,000 distinct CDR3 sequences, around 32% seen once, with roughly 41% in the top ten. Study results and caveats: Limited samples may have lowered accuracy. The persistent group shared about 2,600 public clonotypes, more than the 966 shared by new patients.

Regarding time point: persistent/refractory GD, antithyroid drugs over 5 years with positive TRAb. Scientists built the TCR library using RNA that was extracted from PBMCs. An endocrinology department in Xi'an, China, recruited the patients. Germline V CDR1 and CDR2: MNHNS, SASEGT. This CDR3 has 16 residues. V was trimmed by 2 bases and J by 3 bases, leaving 16 bases between them. The material sequenced was peripheral blood mononuclear cells (PBMCs), taken when the disease was refractory, from a patient treated with antithyroid drugs. This clonotype originated in a female donor with Graves disease. V gene TRBV6-1 combines with J gene TRBJ1-1; D not resolved. The CDR3 DNA reads TGTGCCAGCAGTGAAATTAGGAGAGAACCGGACACTGAAGCTTTCTTT. It yields the protein CASSEIRREPDTEAFF.